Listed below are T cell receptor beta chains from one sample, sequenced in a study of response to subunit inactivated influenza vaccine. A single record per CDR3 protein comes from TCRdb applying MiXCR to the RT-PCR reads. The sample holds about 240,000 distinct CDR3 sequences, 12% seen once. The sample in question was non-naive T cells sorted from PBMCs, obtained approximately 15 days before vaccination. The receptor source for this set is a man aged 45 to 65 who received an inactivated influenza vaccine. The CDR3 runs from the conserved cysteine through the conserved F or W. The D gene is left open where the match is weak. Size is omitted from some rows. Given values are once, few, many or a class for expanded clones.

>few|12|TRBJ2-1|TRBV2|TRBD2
TGTGCCAGCAAAATATCTAGCGGGGGTCCCCTCTTC
CASKISSGGPLF
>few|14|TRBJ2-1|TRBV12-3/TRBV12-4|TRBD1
TGTGCCAGCAGGAGACAGGGGTCAAGGGATGAGCAGTTCTTC
CASRRQGSRDEQFF
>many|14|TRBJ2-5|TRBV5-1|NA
TGCGCCAGCAGCTTGGCTGGGGGTGAGCAGACCCAGTACTTC
CASSLAGGEQTQYF
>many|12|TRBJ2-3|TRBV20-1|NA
TGCAGTGCGTACCTGGGGGCAGATACGCAGTATTTT
CSAYLGADTQYF
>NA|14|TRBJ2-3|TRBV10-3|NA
TGTGCCATCAGTCTCGCATCCGAGGGGGATACGCAGTATTTT
CAISLASEGDTQYF
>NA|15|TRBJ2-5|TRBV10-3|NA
TGTGCCATCAGTGGGGGCCTAAGAGAAGGAGAGACCCAGTACTTC
CAISGGLREGETQYF
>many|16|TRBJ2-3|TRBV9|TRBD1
TGTGCCAGCAGCGAAAGGACAGGGGCGAACACAGATACGCAGTATTTT
CASSERTGANTDTQYF
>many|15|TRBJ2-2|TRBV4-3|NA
TGCGCCAGCAGCCAAGCCACGGTGAACACCGGGGAGCTGTTTTTT
CASSQATVNTGELFF
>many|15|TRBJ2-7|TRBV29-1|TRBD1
TGCAGCGTTAGAGAGGGACAGGTTGGGTCCTACGAGCAGTACTTC
CSVREGQVGSYEQYF
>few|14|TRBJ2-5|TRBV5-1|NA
TGCGCCAGCACCCCCGGACAGCAAGAGGGGACCCAGTACTTC
CASTPGQQEGTQYF
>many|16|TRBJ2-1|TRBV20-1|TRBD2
TGCAGTGCTAGGATGGAGCCTAGCGGCTTACAAACCGAGCAGTTCTTC
CSARMEPSGLQTEQFF
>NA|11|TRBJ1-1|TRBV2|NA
TGTGCCAGCAGTGAAGACGAAGAAGCTTTCTTT
CASSEDEEAFF
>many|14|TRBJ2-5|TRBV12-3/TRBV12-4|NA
TGTGCCAGCAGTTCACCGAATACGCGGGAGACCCAGTACTTC
CASSSPNTRETQYF
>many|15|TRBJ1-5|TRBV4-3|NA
TGCGCCAGCAGCCAAGAGAGGAGCTTCAATCAGCCCCAGCATTTT
CASSQERSFNQPQHF
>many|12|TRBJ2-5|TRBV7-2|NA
TGTGCCAGCAGCTTAGAGCGGCAGACCCAGTACTTC
CASSLERQTQYF
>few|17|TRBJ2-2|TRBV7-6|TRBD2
TGTGCCAGCAGCCCCACCGTGGGACTAGCTGCCACCGGGGAGCTGTTTTTT
CASSPTVGLAATGELFF
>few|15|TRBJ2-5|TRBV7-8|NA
TGTGCCAGCAGCCCCCGCTCCCAGGGTTTAGAGACCCAGTACTTC
CASSPRSQGLETQYF
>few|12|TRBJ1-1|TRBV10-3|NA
TGTGCCATCAGTGGGGTCAACACTGAAGCTTTCTTT
CAISGVNTEAFF
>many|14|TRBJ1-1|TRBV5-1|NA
TGCGCCAGCAGCCCGGGATCCCTTGGCACTGAAGCTTTCTTT
CASSPGSLGTEAFF
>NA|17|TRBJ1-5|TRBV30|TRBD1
TGTGCCTGGAGTGTACGGCAGGGGGTGAGGGGAGATCAGCCCCAGCATTTT
CAWSVRQGVRGDQPQHF
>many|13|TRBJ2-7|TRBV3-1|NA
TGTGCCAGCAGCCAAGGGAGGACCTACGAGCAGTACTTC
CASSQGRTYEQYF
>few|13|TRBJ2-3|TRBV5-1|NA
TGCGCCAGCAGCTTGGCCGGACTGAATACGCAGTATTTT
CASSLAGLNTQYF
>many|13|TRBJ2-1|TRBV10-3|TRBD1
TGTGCCATTTCAGGGGGCTCCTACAATGAGCAGTTCTTC
CAISGGSYNEQFF
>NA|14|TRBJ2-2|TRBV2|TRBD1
TGTGCCAGCACCGGACAGGGTAACACCGGGGAGCTGTTTTTT
CASTGQGNTGELFF
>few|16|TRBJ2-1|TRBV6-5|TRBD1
TGTGCCAGCAGTTACTGGGGGACAGGCTTTTACAATGAGCAGTTCTTC
CASSYWGTGFYNEQFF
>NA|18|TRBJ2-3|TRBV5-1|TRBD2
TGCGCCAGCAGCTTTGGCGACCTAGCGGGAGGGCCGACAGATACGCAGTATTTT
CASSFGDLAGGPTDTQYF
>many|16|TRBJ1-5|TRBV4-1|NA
TGCGCCAGCAGCCAAGATGAAGGAAAAACGTTGCAGGGCAGGCATTTT
CASSQDEGKTLQGRHF
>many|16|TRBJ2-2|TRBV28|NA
TGTGCCAGCAGTTTATACAGGTTCCCGAACACCGGGGAGCTGTTTTTT
CASSLYRFPNTGELFF
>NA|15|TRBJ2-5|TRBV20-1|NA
TGCAGTGCTAGACCCCAGCCAGGGGTAGGAGAGACCCAGTACTTC
CSARPQPGVGETQYF
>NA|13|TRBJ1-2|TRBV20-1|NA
TGCAGTGTTATCCGGTCGGGGACCTATGGCTACACCTTC
CSVIRSGTYGYTF
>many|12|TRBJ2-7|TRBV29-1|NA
TGCAGCGTCAGGGCTGCCTCCTACGAGCAGTACTTC
CSVRAASYEQYF